This T cell receptor (beta chain) appears in the sequencing data of a study of T cell repertoires in cytomegalovirus infection. TCRdb redid the calling of the reads with MiXCR, one entry per CDR3 protein. The table has around 900,000 distinct CDR3 sequences, approximately 31% seen once. Germline lookup yields CDR1 DFQATT and CDR2 SNEGSKA (reference sequence). The CDR3 has 12 residues. The V gene lost 3 bases and the J gene lost 8 bases, with 10 bases spanning the gap. Of note for this clonotype: Its antigen is as yet unknown.

This TCR derives from a human donor in good health (CMV status not recorded). Some clones in this sample may be carry-over from other donors' samples. The sequencing used cultured CD8+ T cells from PBMCs, collected from culture after CMV antigen stimulation. V is TRBV20-1 and J is TRBJ1-4; D is ambiguous. The CDR3 loop reads CSASIFREKLFF. For the CDR3, the DNA is TGCAGTGCTAGTATATTTCGGGAAAAACTGTTTTTT.